Presented here are 32 T cell receptor beta chains from one specimen sequenced in a study of T cells in Graves' hyperthyroidism and ophthalmopathy. Authors of the study amplified TCR beta CDR3 regions from RNA transcripts. With the HTBI primer set, the TCR CDR3 went through a first round of RT-PCR. TCRdb independently ran MiXCR on the multiplex PCR reads; one entry per CDR3 protein. The sample consists of 500,000 to 800,000 distinct CDR3 sequences, more than 12% of them appearing once. Sequenced sample: blood. These receptors were collected from a woman in her fifties or sixties with Graves' ophthalmopathy.

This clonotype was found many times. The CDR3 nucleotides are TGTGCCAGCAGCTCTTTTGCGGGAGACAATGAGCAGTTCTTC. Protein: CASSSFAGDNEQFF. The genes are TRBV7-2 and TRBJ2-1; 7 bases are a match to TRBD2. CDR1 is SGHTA and CDR2 is FQGNSA in the germline V gene. The CDR3 loop spans 14 amino acids. The V gene end was trimmed by 4 bases and the J gene end by 5 bases; junction bases not matched to a gene: 5.

The chain links TRBV29-1 to TRBJ2-7; D is possibly TRBD1 (6 bases). Trimming pared 2 bases from V and 5 bases from J, leaving 13 bases between. This CDR3 is 13 amino acids long. Per germline, CDR1 SQVTM and CDR2 ANQGSEA. This CDR3 reads CSVELTGPNEQYF. The CDR3 bases are TGCAGCGTTGAATTAACAGGGCCCAACGAGCAGTACTTC.

This clonotype was seen a few times. The chain is built from TRBV9 and TRBJ1-2, with a tentative D call TRBD1 (6 bases). Germline CDR1 is SGDLS and CDR2 is YYNGEE. The V end was cut by 0 bases, the J end by 6 bases, with 18 bases between. The CDR3 sequence is 16 residues long. The CDR3 region is CASSVGRGQGRDGYTF. The CDR3 nucleotides read TGTGCCAGCAGCGTAGGACGGGGGCAGGGACGCGATGGCTACACCTTC.

This clonotype was counted ten times or more. The V call is TRBV28, the J call TRBJ1-5; D ambiguous. This CDR3 has 12 residues. Germline V gives CDR1 MDHEN, CDR2 SYDVKM. The V end lost 6 bases, the J end lost 10 bases, and 13 bases lay between the germline ends. The CDR3 loop reads CASRSPAGPQHF. CDR3 DNA sequence: TGTGCCAGCAGGTCACCGGCTGGACCCCAGCATTTT.

This clonotype was counted a few times. The chain employs TRBV6-2 or TRBV6-3 and TRBJ2-7, with 7 bases aligning to TRBD1. V lost 7 bases to trimming and J lost 1 base; unmatched junction nucleotides: 4. This CDR3 has 13 residues. Germline lookup yields CDR1 MNHEY and CDR2 SVGEGT. For the CDR3, the DNA is TGTGCCAGCAAACTCAGGGGGTCCTACGAGCAGTACTTC. It codes for CASKLRGSYEQYF.

Many counts were recorded for this clonotype. This sequence joins TRBV7-2 and TRBJ1-5, with D hard to call. Germline assignment: CDR1 SGHTA and CDR2 FQGNSA. V was cut by 4 bases and J by 5 bases, with 9 bases left in between. CDR3 length: 13 amino acids. The CDR3 region is CASSSGLHQPQHF. The CDR3 bases are TGTGCCAGCAGCTCAGGTCTGCATCAGCCCCAGCATTTT.

This clonotype was counted only a few times. The chain couples TRBV9 to TRBJ2-3, with 8 nucleotides matching TRBD2. Germline trimming cut 0 bases from V and 4 bases from J; bases unmatched to any gene: 4. Germline values: CDR1 SGDLS, CDR2 YYNGEE. The CDR3 is 15 residues long. In DNA form, the CDR3 reads TGTGCCAGCAGCGTAGCTGGGACTAGTTCAGATACGCAGTATTTT. Residues: CASSVAGTSSDTQYF.

In its sample, this clonotype was seen many times. The chain joins TRBV5-1 to TRBJ2-7; 7 bases match TRBD1. Germline CDR1 is SGHRS and CDR2 is YFSETQ. The CDR3 is 13 amino acids. Trimming cost V 4 bases and J 6 bases; bases outside gene matches: 7. CDR3 protein: CASSNYRGSEQYF. In DNA form, the CDR3 reads TGCGCCAGCAGCAATTACAGGGGTTCCGAGCAGTACTTC.

This clonotype was recorded many times. The gene calls are TRBV20-1 and TRBJ2-1; 10 bases are shared with TRBD2. The CDR3 has 16 residues. CDR1 and CDR2 from the germline V gene are DFQATT and SNEGSKA (reference sequence). The V segment lost 3 bases and the J segment 3 bases; nucleotides outside the gene matches: 8. The CDR3 DNA reads TGCAGTGCTAGTAAGGGACTAGCGACCCTCTACAATGAGCAGTTCTTC. Protein sequence: CSASKGLATLYNEQFF.

At least ten counts were recorded for this clonotype. The chain recombines TRBV7-2 with TRBJ2-7, with 9 bases lining up with TRBD2. V lost 2 bases to trimming and J lost 3 bases; unmatched junction nucleotides: 14. The CDR3 contains 18 residues. Germline CDR1 and CDR2: SGHTA and FQGNSA. In DNA form, the CDR3 reads TGTGCCAGCAGCTTAAGGGCTAGCGGGAAGAGGTTTCTCTACGAGCAGTACTTC. This sequence encodes CASSLRASGKRFLYEQYF.

Many counts were recorded for this clonotype. V usage is TRBV24-1 and J usage is TRBJ1-2; D is undetermined. Germline V gives CDR1 KGHDR, CDR2 SFDVKD. CDR3 length: 12 amino acids. V lost 3 bases and J 5 bases, leaving 6 bases between the germline ends. The CDR3 sequence: CATSDQGYGYTF. DNA of the CDR3: TGTGCCACCAGTGATCAAGGGTATGGCTACACCTTC.

This clonotype was counted many times. The rearrangement uses TRBV6-1 and TRBJ2-5; 8 bases map to TRBD1. This CDR3 has 14 residues. V shed 5 bases, J shed 3 bases, and the junction held 5 bases outside the gene matches. In germline, CDR1 is MNHNS, CDR2 SASEGT. This CDR3 is CASSSTGGKETQYF. The CDR3 DNA reads TGTGCCAGCAGTTCAACAGGGGGAAAAGAGACCCAGTACTTC.

This clonotype has at least ten counts. The gene calls are TRBV18 and TRBJ2-3; perhaps TRBD1 as D (6 bases). V was cut by 3 bases and J by 2 bases, with 9 bases left in between. The CDR3 sequence is 14 residues long. Germline lookup yields CDR1 KGHSH and CDR2 LQKENI. CDR3 protein: CASSPDSPTDTQYF. Here the CDR3 DNA reads TGTGCCAGCTCACCGGACAGCCCCACAGATACGCAGTATTTT. The variable domain in full, completed from reference TRBV18 and TRBJ2-3, reads NAGVMQNPRHLVRRRGQEARLRCSPMKGHSHVYWYRQLPEEGLKFMVYLQKENIIDESGMPKERFSAEFPKEGPSILRIQQVVRGDSAAYFCASSPDSPTDTQYFGPGTRLTVL.

Ten or more counts support this clonotype. The genes are TRBV9 and TRBJ2-1, with 15 nucleotides matching TRBD2. CDR3 length: 19 residues. With 3 bases clipped from V and 5 bases from J, the junction kept 12 bases outside the gene matches. Germline V gene sequence: CDR1 SGDLS, CDR2 YYNGEE. CDR3 nucleotide sequence: TGTGCCAGCAGCGGTCAGCGGACTAGCGGGAGGGCCTTTCACAATGAGCAGTTCTTC. Protein product: CASSGQRTSGRAFHNEQFF.

This clonotype was seen at least ten times. V gene TRBV5-6 combines with J gene TRBJ1-5; a weak D match, TRBD1 (6 bases). Germline CDR1 and CDR2: SGHDT and YYEEEE. V lost 3 bases to trimming and J lost 1 base, with 8 bases between them. The CDR3 contains 14 residues. Here the CDR3 DNA reads TGTGCCAGCAGCTCTGGACAGAGCAATCAGCCCCAGCATTTT. Translated, it gives CASSSGQSNQPQHF.

DNA of the CDR3: TGCAGTGCTAGTACTAGCGGGAGGACCCCCCCTTACAATGAGCAGTTCTTC. Amino acid sequence: CSASTSGRTPPYNEQFF. The chain has TRBV20-1 and TRBJ2-1, with 12 bases aligning to TRBD2. The V gene end was trimmed by 3 bases and the J gene end by 4 bases; junction bases not matched to a gene: 10. Germline loops: CDR1 DFQATT, CDR2 SNEGSKA (reference sequence). This CDR3 region has 17 residues.

Ten or more counts support this clonotype. This chain connects TRBV28 to TRBJ2-5, with D possibly being TRBD2 (7 bases). The CDR3 is 17 residues long. V lost 8 bases and J lost 2, with 24 bases in between. Germline V gene data show CDR1 as MDHEN and CDR2 as SYDVKM. CDR3 residues: CASRQFGGLGGQETQYF. CDR3 nucleotides: TGTGCCAGCCGCCAGTTCGGGGGGCTTGGGGGGCAAGAGACCCAGTACTTC.

This sequence joins TRBV6-2 or TRBV6-3 and TRBJ1-5, with TRBD1 as a possible D gene (5 bases). The CDR3 sequence is 15 residues long. With 0 bases removed from V and 4 bases from J, the gap between germline ends came to 10 bases. CDR1 is MNHEY and CDR2 is SVGEGT in the germline V gene. The CDR3 nucleotides read TGTGCCAGCAGTTACTCGGTGGCAGGGAATCAGCCCCAGCATTTT. Its translation: CASSYSVAGNQPQHF.

The genes are TRBV29-1 and TRBJ2-2; 7 bases line up with TRBD2. In germline, CDR1 is SQVTM, CDR2 ANQGSEA. The V segment lost 1 base and the J segment 2 bases; nucleotides outside the gene matches: 1. The CDR3 spans 14 residues. CDR3 nucleotides: TGCAGCGTTGAAGGGACTAGTAACACCGGGGAGCTGTTTTTT. It yields the protein CSVEGTSNTGELFF.

Only a few counts were recorded for this clonotype. The chain combines TRBV6-5 with TRBJ2-1; no clear D gene. The CDR3 contains 14 residues. Trimming stripped 3 bases from V and 10 bases from J, with 16 bases between. Germline assignment: CDR1 MNHEY and CDR2 SVGAGI. The CDR3 protein is CASSYGHGPGEQFF. In nucleotides, the CDR3 is TGTGCCAGCAGTTATGGGCACGGGCCGGGCGAGCAGTTCTTC.

There are a few counts of this clonotype. In DNA, the CDR3 is TGTGCCAGCAGCTACCCTATAGCGGGAGGTCTTTCTCACCCTTTCGATGAGCAGTTCTTC. It specifies CASSYPIAGGLSHPFDEQFF. This chain links TRBV28 with TRBJ2-1; TRBD2 agrees at 10 bases. The J segment lost 8 bases and the V segment lost 6 bases, leaving 25 bases of the junction unmatched. The CDR3 spans 20 residues. In germline, CDR1 is MDHEN, CDR2 SYDVKM. Using reference TRBV28 and TRBJ2-1 for the parts outside the CDR3, the full variable domain is DVKVTQSSRYLVKRTGEKVFLECVQDMDHENMFWYRQDPGLGLRLIYFSYDVKMKEKGDIPEGYSVSREKKERFSLILESASTNQTSMYLCASSYPIAGGLSHPFDEQFFGPGTRLTVL.

Here the CDR3 DNA reads TGTGCCATCAGTGAGTCACCGACTAGCGGGAGTTTCAATGAGCAGTTCTTC. This translates into CAISESPTSGSFNEQFF. The rearrangement joins TRBV10-3 to TRBJ2-1; 12 bases fit TRBD2. Germline CDR1 and CDR2: ENHRY and SYGVKD. The CDR3 covers 17 residues. J gave up 6 bases and V 0 bases, and 6 bases lay outside the gene matches.

This clonotype was counted between two and nine times. This chain connects TRBV6-1 to TRBJ1-2; D not resolved. Trimming shortened V by 6 bases and J by 1 base, and 15 bases separated the two germline ends. The CDR3 consists of 15 residues. The germline CDR1 and CDR2 sequences are MNHNS and SASEGT. The CDR3 DNA reads as TGTGCCAGCAGCCCCCGAGGACGGATTAACTATGGCTACACCTTC. Translation: CASSPRGRINYGYTF.

The chain combines TRBV28 with TRBJ1-2; 9 bases map to TRBD1. V gave up 6 bases and J gave up 10 bases; unmatched junction bases: 12. The CDR3 loop spans 14 amino acids. Per the germline V gene, CDR1 is MDHEN and CDR2 is SYDVKM. CDR3: CASRRNPGQGIYTF. Here the CDR3 DNA reads TGTGCCAGCAGGCGGAACCCGGGACAGGGCATCTACACCTTC.

This clonotype was seen ten or more times. CDR3 sequence (DNA): TGTGCCAGCAGGCAGAGGACAGTTTCCTACAATGAGCAGTTCTTC. This sequence encodes CASRQRTVSYNEQFF. The rearrangement links TRBV28 to TRBJ2-1, with D possibly matching TRBD1 (6 bases). The germline V gene encodes CDR1 MDHEN and CDR2 SYDVKM. This CDR3 region has 15 residues. V lost 6 bases, J lost 1 base, and 13 bases lay in between.

For this clonotype: Being one base from a much bigger clone, this may be a read error. The V and J genes are TRBV7-9 and TRBJ2-1; no definite D call. Per germline, CDR1 SEHNR and CDR2 FQNEAQ (reference sequence). This CDR3 is 15 amino acids long. CDR3 sequence (DNA): TGTGCCAGCAGCTTAGACGCAGACTCCTACAGTGAGCAGTTCTTC. It encodes CASSLDADSYSEQFF.

This clonotype was found many times. V gene TRBV29-1 combines with J gene TRBJ1-1; D unclear. The germline gives CDR1 SQVTM, CDR2 ANQGSEA. This CDR3 is 12 amino acids long. Trimming removed 3 bases at V and 7 bases at J, with 12 bases between. CDR3 sequence reads: CSVDYARGEAFF. CDR3 nucleotide sequence: TGCAGCGTTGACTACGCCCGAGGTGAAGCTTTCTTT.

This clonotype was found many times. The chain is built from TRBV27 and TRBJ2-1; D possibly corresponds to TRBD2 (6 bases). CDR1 is MNHEY, CDR2 SMNVEV, per germline (reference sequence). CDR3 length: 14 amino acids. V lost 2 bases and J lost 4, with 9 bases in between. CDR3 amino acids: CASSLSGRYNEQFF. The CDR3 DNA reads TGTGCCAGCAGTTTAAGCGGGCGATACAATGAGCAGTTCTTC.

The rearrangement uses TRBV9 and TRBJ2-2; D gene unclear. The germline V gene encodes CDR1 SGDLS and CDR2 YYNGEE. There are 14 residues in the CDR3. V was pared by 0 bases and J by 2 bases, with 5 bases between. This chain's CDR3 is CASSVAQNTGELFF. The CDR3 nucleotides are TGTGCCAGCAGCGTAGCCCAAAACACCGGGGAGCTGTTTTTT.

This clonotype was seen a few times. V and J are TRBV19 and TRBJ2-2, with 10 bases that match TRBD1. This CDR3 region has 15 residues. V was clipped by 4 bases and J by 7 bases; unmatched bases: 6. CDR1 is LNHDA, CDR2 SQIVND, per germline (reference sequence). CDR3: CASSRDRGNDGELFF. The CDR3 DNA sequence: TGTGCCAGTAGTAGGGACAGGGGAAACGACGGGGAGCTGTTTTTT.

For this clonotype: Because the CDR3 is missing its conserved closing phenylalanine or tryptophan, this is likely a read error. This sequence joins TRBV7-2 and TRBJ2-1, with D unresolved. The V gene lost 3 bases and the J gene lost 9 bases, with 9 bases spanning the gap. The CDR3 has 12 residues. Germline values: CDR1 SGHTA, CDR2 FQGNSA. CDR3: CASSFMWGEQFS. The CDR3 DNA follows: TGTGCCAGCAGCTTTATGTGGGGTGAGCAGTTCTCC.

This clonotype was seen more than once but under ten times. The rearrangement links TRBV11-3 to TRBJ2-1; 9 bases agree with TRBD2. V shed 8 bases and J 1 base; nucleotides not matched to a gene: 6. The CDR3 runs to 15 residues. The germline V gene encodes CDR1 SGHNT and CDR2 YENEEA. Written as DNA, the CDR3 is TGTGCCAGCGGCTCGCTAGCGGGATCCTACAATGAGCAGTTCTTC. Protein: CASGSLAGSYNEQFF. Filled out from reference TRBV11-3 and TRBJ2-1, the complete variable domain reads EAGVVQSPRYKIIEKKQPVAFWCNPISGHNTLYWYLQNLGQGPELLIRYENEEAVDDSQLPKDRFSAERLKGVDSTLKIQPAELGDSAVYLCASGSLAGSYNEQFFGPGTRLTVL.